Listed here is a single T cell receptor beta chain. As yet, its antigen is unknown. This specimen comes from a study of T cell responses to AZD1222 COVID-19 vaccine. Sequenced by immunoSEQ multiplex PCR; TCRdb stores in-frame clones only, minus some. The repertoire holds 70,000 to 95,000 clones, with 85% to 90% as singletons. The CDR3 is made up of 16 amino acids. After removal of 0 bases from V and 2 bases from J, the junction contained 3 bases not matched to a gene. Germline V gene data show CDR1 as SGHDT and CDR2 as YYEEEE. Findings and caveats of the study: Baseline serostatus was positive in only five to seven AZD1222 recipients. With two AZD1222 doses given, Spike-specific TCR breadth and depth both rose.

The chain combines TRBV5-6 with TRBJ2-2; 8 bases are a match to TRBD2. Material: peripheral blood, obtained on day 0 of MenACWY control vaccination. The source of this sequence is an adult in good health. The CDR3 nucleotides read TGTGCCAGCAGCTTGGATAGCGGGGCAAACACCGGGGAGCTGTTTTTT. It specifies CASSLDSGANTGELFF.